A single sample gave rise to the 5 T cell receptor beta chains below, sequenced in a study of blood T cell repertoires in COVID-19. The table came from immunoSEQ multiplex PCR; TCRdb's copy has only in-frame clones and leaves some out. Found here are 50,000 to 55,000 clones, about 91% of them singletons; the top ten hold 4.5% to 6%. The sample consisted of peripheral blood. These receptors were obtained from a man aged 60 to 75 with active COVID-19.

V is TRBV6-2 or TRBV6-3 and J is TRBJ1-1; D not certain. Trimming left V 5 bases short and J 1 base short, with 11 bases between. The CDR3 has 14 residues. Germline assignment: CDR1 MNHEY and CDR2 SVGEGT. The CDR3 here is CASSMASGNTEAFF. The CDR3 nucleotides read TGTGCCAGCAGTATGGCTTCTGGGAACACTGAAGCTTTCTTT.

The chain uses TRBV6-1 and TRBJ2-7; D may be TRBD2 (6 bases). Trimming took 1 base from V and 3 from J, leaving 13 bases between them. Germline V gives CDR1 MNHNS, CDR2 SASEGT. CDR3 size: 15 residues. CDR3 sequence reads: CASSEVSSGHYEQYF. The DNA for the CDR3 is TGTGCCAGCAGTGAAGTTAGTAGCGGCCACTACGAGCAGTACTTC.

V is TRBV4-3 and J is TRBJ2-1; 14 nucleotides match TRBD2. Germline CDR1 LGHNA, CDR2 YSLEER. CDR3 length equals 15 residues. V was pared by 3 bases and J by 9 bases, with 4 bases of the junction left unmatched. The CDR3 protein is CASSQTSGRAFEQFF. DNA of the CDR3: TGCGCCAGCAGCCAGACTAGCGGGAGGGCCTTTGAGCAGTTCTTC.

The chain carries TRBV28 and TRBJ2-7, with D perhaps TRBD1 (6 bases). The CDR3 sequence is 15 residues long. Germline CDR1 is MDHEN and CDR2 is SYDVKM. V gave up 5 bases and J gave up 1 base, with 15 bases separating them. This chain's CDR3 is CASSQQGTLSYEQYF. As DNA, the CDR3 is TGTGCCAGCAGTCAACAGGGTACATTATCCTACGAGCAGTACTTC.

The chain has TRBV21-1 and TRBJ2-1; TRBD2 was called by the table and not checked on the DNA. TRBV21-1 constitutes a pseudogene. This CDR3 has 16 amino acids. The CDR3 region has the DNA TGTGCCAGCTCCGCCCCACGAGCTAGCGTATACAATGAGCAGTTCTTC. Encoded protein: CASSAPRASVYNEQFF.